The 11 T cell receptor beta chains below all came from one sample that was sequenced in a study of T cells in Graves' hyperthyroidism and ophthalmopathy. From RNA transcripts, TCR beta CDR3 regions were amplified. The HTBI primer set was used in a first-round RT-PCR of the TCR CDR3. Using its own MiXCR run on the multiplex PCR reads, TCRdb lists one record per CDR3 protein. This sample yields about 560,000 distinct CDR3 sequences, of which roughly 17% are seen a single time; under 20% belongs to the top ten. What was sequenced was blood. All receptors come from a woman aged 18-29 years with Graves' hyperthyroidism.

The V gene is TRBV3-1, the J gene TRBJ2-5, with TRBD2 identical over 12 bases. The CDR3 length is 18 residues. The germline CDR1 and CDR2 sequences are LGHDT and YNNKEL (reference sequence). V gave up 2 bases and J gave up 3 bases; unmatched junction bases: 10. The CDR3: CASSQYPKTSGGKETQYF. Written as DNA, the CDR3 is TGTGCCAGCAGCCAATACCCTAAGACTAGCGGGGGAAAAGAGACCCAGTACTTC.

V usage is TRBV4-2 and J usage is TRBJ2-1; D may be TRBD2 (5 bases). Germline CDR1 and CDR2: LGHNA and YNFKEQ. Trimming left V 4 bases short and J 10 bases short, with 11 bases between. This CDR3 region has 12 residues. The chain's CDR3 is CASSPSGWEQFF. The CDR3 DNA reads as TGTGCCAGCAGCCCAAGCGGTTGGGAGCAGTTCTTC.

This chain uses TRBV29-1 with TRBJ2-1, with 12 bases matching TRBD2. Germline V gives CDR1 SQVTM, CDR2 ANQGSEA. This CDR3 has 14 amino acids. Trimming removed 6 bases from V and 3 bases from J; junction bases left unmatched: 3. In DNA form, the CDR3 reads TGCAGCGTGGGGACTAGCGGGTTCTACAATGAGCAGTTCTTC. This translates into CSVGTSGFYNEQFF.

This clonotype was detected only a few times. The rearrangement uses TRBV27 and TRBJ1-1; D might be TRBD1 (5 bases). The CDR3 loop spans 12 amino acids. Trimming took 6 bases from V and 10 from J, leaving 15 bases between them. From germline, CDR1 is MNHEY and CDR2 SMNVEV (reference sequence). The CDR3 is CASRLSSGRAFF. The CDR3 DNA reads as TGTGCCAGCAGACTAAGTTCAGGGCGAGCTTTCTTT.

The J gene is TRBJ2-3, the V gene TRBV20-1; no clear D gene. CDR1 is DFQATT and CDR2 is SNEGSKA in the germline V gene (reference sequence). Between the trimmed V and J ends, which lost 1 base and 3 bases, there was a span of 5 bases. The CDR3 sequence is 12 residues long. CDR3 DNA sequence: TGCAGTGCTAGAGTTAAAACAGATACGCAGTATTTT. Its protein product is CSARVKTDTQYF.

The table lists this clonotype with many counts. The chain links TRBV20-1 to TRBJ2-3; 13 bases map to TRBD2. Germline-derived CDR1 and CDR2 are DFQATT and SNEGSKA (reference sequence). V dropped 2 bases and J dropped 5; count of bases not matched to a gene: 7. CDR3 length: 16 amino acids. CDR3 sequence: CSARPGLAGVRDTQYF. The CDR3 DNA is TGCAGTGCTAGACCCGGACTAGCGGGAGTGCGAGATACGCAGTATTTT.

This clonotype has ten or more counts. This sequence joins TRBV6-1 and TRBJ2-7; 16 bases match TRBD2. The CDR3 runs to 19 residues. From germline, CDR1 is MNHNS and CDR2 SASEGT. Trimming at V came to 8 bases and at J to 2 bases, leaving 15 bases not matched to a gene. The CDR3 DNA follows: TGTGCCAGCGGTCACCCGGGACTAGCGGGAGGGCCCTCGACCTACGAGCAGTACTTC. Protein: CASGHPGLAGGPSTYEQYF.

This clonotype was recorded at least ten times. CDR3 sequence: CASSEDREDTEAFF. The CDR3, as DNA: TGTGCCAGCAGTGAGGACAGGGAGGACACTGAAGCTTTCTTT. The V call is TRBV27, the J call TRBJ1-1; TRBD1 aligns across 8 bases. There are 14 residues in the CDR3. Germline V gives CDR1 MNHEY, CDR2 SMNVEV (reference sequence). Losses at the gene ends were 5 bases for V and 3 bases for J; bases not matched to a gene: 5.

The J gene is TRBJ1-2, the V gene TRBV7-9; no clear D gene. In germline, CDR1 is SEHNR, CDR2 FQNEAQ (reference sequence). V was trimmed by 1 base and J by 4 bases, leaving 10 bases between them. The CDR3 spans 14 residues. The CDR3 bases are TGTGCCAGCAGCTTAGGGACGGCCCTCTATGGCTACACCTTC. Protein sequence: CASSLGTALYGYTF.

This clonotype came up a few times. The chain joins TRBV20-1 to TRBJ2-7, with D possibly being TRBD2 (6 bases). Germline V gene data show CDR1 as DFQATT and CDR2 as SNEGSKA (reference sequence). The CDR3 totals 13 residues. In nucleotides, the CDR3 is TGCAGCGTTTTGGGGGGTCCGACCTACGAGCAGTACTTC. It encodes CSVLGGPTYEQYF.

The rearrangement joins TRBV20-1 to TRBJ2-7, with a possible D match to TRBD2 (6 bases). The CDR3 runs 12 residues. Germline CDR1 reads DFQATT; CDR2 reads SNEGSKA (reference sequence). Between the trimmed V and J ends, which lost 5 bases and 3 bases, there was a span of 11 bases. The CDR3 spells CSADGTHYEQYF. In DNA, the CDR3 is TGCAGTGCTGACGGGACTCACTACGAGCAGTACTTC.